This entry is about one T cell receptor (beta chain). This receptor's antigen is unknown. No much larger clone exists at a distance of one base, and base qualities are not known. These data originate in a study of blood T cell repertoires in COVID-19 (dated by TCRdb to 2020 to 2022). Context from the whole study: Collaborator samples came from the United States, Italy and Spain and covered acute and convalescent phases of COVID-19. The prospective study material was composed of cDNA or gDNA derived from T cells, B-cell-depleted T cells, or PBMCs. Deeply sampled blood TCRbeta repertoires from subjects exposed to, actively infected with, or recovered from COVID-19 were included in the dataset. The repertoires were released in a freely available public database intended as a resource for research on the immune response to SARS-CoV-2. Samples were obtained from the ongoing ImmuneRACE study (first 160 participants) and from 1,254 subjects provided by 6 global collaborators. A de-identified subject ID, COVID-19 status, age in years and sex were almost always included in the sample metadata. Where available, HLA class I and class II types were obtained from metadata supplied by the sample provider rather than from assay-based typing. Findings and caveats that apply to the study as a whole: How much clinical and demographic metadata was included differed by source and by participant, and the metadata was provided uncurated.

Whole blood was collected in K2EDTA tubes by collaborating institutions according to the institutions' own protocols. For TCRbeta analysis, collaborators shipped samples as frozen whole blood, isolated PBMCs, or DNA extracted from either of those sample types. From a lookup of the germline V gene, CDR1 and CDR2 are SNHLY and FYNNEI. V is cut by 6 bases and J by 8 bases, and the space between the germline ends is 13 bases. Its CDR3 holds 13 amino acids, cysteine through phenylalanine. The only DNA kept is the CDR3, 39 bases in frame from the first base. The immunoSEQ Assay, a bias-controlled multiplex PCR, was used to amplify TCRbeta CDR3 regions from genomic DNA. Per the authors' processing: Nucleated cell counts per sample were estimated from amplification of reference gene primers within the assay. Sequence reads were collapsed and filtered to measure the absolute abundance of every unique TCRbeta CDR3 rearrangement. For each sample, productive Simpson clonality was calculated by taking the square root of Simpson's diversity index across productive rearrangements. TCRdb mirrors the immuneACCESS table, restricted to in-frame sequences. Some clones are absent from its copies; in checked studies, under half trace to an unresolved V gene, and the reason for the others is unknown. V, J and clone size are taken as reported in that table, and D and trimming were inferred from the DNA itself. This sample holds around 100,000 clones; 70% to 90% were observed only once. The ten top clones hold 2% to 2.5% of the sample.

The chain links TRBV2 with TRBJ1-4; possibly the D gene is TRBD1, per 6 matching bases. Sequencing used peripheral blood. The source is a man aged 50 to 60 with active COVID-19. The CDR3 sequence is CASRTTGWEKLFF. The nucleotide sequence reads as follows: TGTGCCAGCAGAACGACAGGTTGGGAAAAACTGTTTTTT.